Listed below are T cell receptor beta chains from one sample, sequenced in a study of blood T cell repertoires in COVID-19. The method was immunoSEQ multiplex PCR; TCRdb's version includes in-frame clones alone and lacks a portion of them. The repertoire includes under 100,000 clones, 65% to 85% of them detected once, and roughly 25% sits in the top ten. Sequencing was carried out using peripheral blood. All receptors derive from an older man with active or convalescent COVID-19. Each CDR3 is given with its conserved first and last residue. The order of the fields is clone size, D gene, V gene, J gene, CDR3 DNA, CDR3 protein. A D gene is named only where the DNA matches it firmly. A row's size may be missing; if present it is once, few, many or a size class.

abundance: .
d_gene: TRBD2
v_gene: TRBV10-2
j_gene: TRBJ2-3
CDR3nt: TGCGCCACGCGGCCAGCGGGGGGGGATGGTACGCAGTATTTT
CDR3aa: CATRPAGGDGTQYF

abundance: .
d_gene: .
v_gene: TRBV7-3
j_gene: TRBJ1-1
CDR3nt: TGTGCCAGCAGCTTTTCAGAGAACACTGAAGCTTTCTTT
CDR3aa: CASSFSENTEAFF

abundance: .
d_gene: TRBD1
v_gene: TRBV28
j_gene: TRBJ1-2
CDR3nt: TGTGCCACCTGCGACAGGGGGCTCGGTGGCTACACCTTC
CDR3aa: CATCDRGLGGYTF

abundance: .
d_gene: TRBD1
v_gene: TRBV5-1
j_gene: TRBJ2-3
CDR3nt: TGCGCCAGCAGCTTGGAAGGGGGCGCAGATACGCAGTATTTT
CDR3aa: CASSLEGGADTQYF

abundance: .
d_gene: .
v_gene: TRBV28
j_gene: TRBJ1-6
CDR3nt: TGTGCCAGCAGTTTAGTGCAGGGGAATTCACCCCTCCACTTT
CDR3aa: CASSLVQGNSPLHF

abundance: .
d_gene: .
v_gene: TRBV5-6
j_gene: TRBJ2-5
CDR3nt: TGTGCCAGCAGCTTGCCGGGGGTCAGGTACCAAGAGACCCAGTACTTC
CDR3aa: CASSLPGVRYQETQYF

abundance: .
d_gene: .
v_gene: TRBV6-5
j_gene: TRBJ1-1
CDR3nt: TGTGCCAGCTTCCGACCAGGGATGAACACTGAAGCTTTCTTT
CDR3aa: CASFRPGMNTEAFF

abundance: .
d_gene: .
v_gene: TRBV6-5
j_gene: TRBJ2-3
CDR3nt: TGTGCCAGCAGTTATGAAGCGCACGTAGGCTGGTATTTT
CDR3aa: CASSYEAHVGWYF

abundance: .
d_gene: .
v_gene: TRBV19
j_gene: TRBJ2-5
CDR3nt: TGTGCCAGTAGTATAGCGGGGGAGACCCAGTACTTC
CDR3aa: CASSIAGETQYF

abundance: .
d_gene: .
v_gene: TRBV7-9
j_gene: TRBJ1-6
CDR3nt: TGTGCCAGCAGCCGCCGGGATCCCGGGAATAATTCACCCCTCCACTTT
CDR3aa: CASSRRDPGNNSPLHF

abundance: many
d_gene: TRBD2
v_gene: TRBV27
j_gene: TRBJ2-3
CDR3nt: TGTGCCAGCAGTCTTAGCGGGGGGGCGACGGATACGCAGTATTTT
CDR3aa: CASSLSGGATDTQYF

abundance: once
d_gene: .
v_gene: TRBV18
j_gene: TRBJ1-1
CDR3nt: TGTGCCAGCTCACCACAGGGGGACACTGAAGCTTTCTTT
CDR3aa: CASSPQGDTEAFF

abundance: .
d_gene: TRBD1
v_gene: TRBV4-1
j_gene: TRBJ1-2
CDR3nt: TGCGCCAGCAGCCAAGGACAGGGGGGTAACTATGGCTACACCTTC
CDR3aa: CASSQGQGGNYGYTF

abundance: once
d_gene: TRBD2
v_gene: TRBV29-1
j_gene: TRBJ2-1
CDR3nt: TGCAGCGTTTTTAGCGGGGGCGGTGAGCAGTTCTTC
CDR3aa: CSVFSGGGEQFF

abundance: few
d_gene: TRBD1
v_gene: TRBV11-2
j_gene: TRBJ1-1
CDR3nt: TGTGCCAGCAGCCGCGACAGGGACACTGAAGCTTTCTTT
CDR3aa: CASSRDRDTEAFF

abundance: .
d_gene: .
v_gene: TRBV30
j_gene: TRBJ1-3
CDR3nt: TGTGCCTGGAGTCGTCTTCTGAGCTCTGGAAACACCATATATTTT
CDR3aa: CAWSRLLSSGNTIYF

abundance: .
d_gene: .
v_gene: TRBV3-1/TRBV3-2
j_gene: TRBJ2-3
CDR3nt: TGTGCCAGCAGCCAATCGGGGGGCCAAGATACGCAGTATTTT
CDR3aa: CASSQSGGQDTQYF

abundance: .
d_gene: TRBD1
v_gene: TRBV30
j_gene: TRBJ1-2
CDR3nt: TGTGCCTGGAGTAGAGGACAGGGTGCTGGCTACACCTTC
CDR3aa: CAWSRGQGAGYTF

abundance: .
d_gene: TRBD1
v_gene: TRBV29-1
j_gene: TRBJ1-2
CDR3nt: TGCAGCGTCACGCCGGACAGGGGGTTTGGTGGCTACACCTTC
CDR3aa: CSVTPDRGFGGYTF

abundance: once
d_gene: .
v_gene: TRBV2
j_gene: TRBJ1-1
CDR3nt: TGTGCCAGCGTTTCGGAGGACACTGAAGCTTTCTTT
CDR3aa: CASVSEDTEAFF

abundance: .
d_gene: .
v_gene: TRBV5-4
j_gene: TRBJ2-5
CDR3nt: TGTGCCAGCAGCACCGTCGGGGTGGGGCAAGAGACCCAGTACTTC
CDR3aa: CASSTVGVGQETQYF

abundance: .
d_gene: .
v_gene: TRBV6-7
j_gene: TRBJ1-2
CDR3nt: TGTGCCAGCAGTTACCAAGACAGGAGACCTAACTATGGCTACACCTTC
CDR3aa: CASSYQDRRPNYGYTF

abundance: .
d_gene: TRBD2
v_gene: TRBV11-2
j_gene: TRBJ2-7
CDR3nt: TGTGCCAGCAGCTTAGGGGCGGGGGGATACGAGCAGTACTTC
CDR3aa: CASSLGAGGYEQYF

abundance: .
d_gene: TRBD1
v_gene: TRBV12-3/TRBV12-4
j_gene: TRBJ1-6
CDR3nt: TGTGCCAGCAGCGACAGGGGCTGGTCACCCCTCCACTTT
CDR3aa: CASSDRGWSPLHF

abundance: .
d_gene: .
v_gene: TRBV6-5
j_gene: TRBJ2-3
CDR3nt: TGTGCCAGCAGCCGACAGGACCCAAGGACAGATACGCAGTATTTT
CDR3aa: CASSRQDPRTDTQYF

abundance: .
d_gene: .
v_gene: TRBV9
j_gene: TRBJ2-1
CDR3nt: TGTGCCAGCAGCGTAGCGGGGGACAGATATTACAATGAGCAGTTCTTC
CDR3aa: CASSVAGDRYYNEQFF

abundance: .
d_gene: .
v_gene: TRBV11-2
j_gene: TRBJ2-3
CDR3nt: TGTGCCAGCAGCTTAGTTCGCCGGGATACGCAGTATTTT
CDR3aa: CASSLVRRDTQYF

abundance: .
d_gene: TRBD2
v_gene: TRBV7-7
j_gene: TRBJ2-1
CDR3nt: TGTGCTAGCAGCTTTGGACCGGCGGGGGGTAACAATGAGCAGTTCTTC
CDR3aa: CASSFGPAGGNNEQFF

abundance: .
d_gene: TRBD2
v_gene: TRBV4-1
j_gene: TRBJ2-7
CDR3nt: TGCGCCAGCAGCCCCTTTAGCGGGGGGGCCTACGAGCAGTACTTC
CDR3aa: CASSPFSGGAYEQYF

abundance: .
d_gene: .
v_gene: TRBV27
j_gene: TRBJ2-3
CDR3nt: TGTGCCAGCAGTCCCTCCCAGGGTGGGGCGCAGTATTTT
CDR3aa: CASSPSQGGAQYF

abundance: .
d_gene: TRBD1
v_gene: TRBV7-3
j_gene: TRBJ1-1
CDR3nt: TGTGCCAGCAGCCCTCGGACAGGGGGAGGAAACACTGAAGCTTTCTTT
CDR3aa: CASSPRTGGGNTEAFF

abundance: .
d_gene: .
v_gene: TRBV5-6
j_gene: TRBJ1-6
CDR3nt: TGTGCCAGCAGCCCCGGGCAGGGCTGGGATTCACCCCTCCACTTT
CDR3aa: CASSPGQGWDSPLHF

abundance: .
d_gene: .
v_gene: TRBV30
j_gene: TRBJ2-5
CDR3nt: TGTGCCTGGAGTTCCTCTAGCCGGGGGACCCAGTACTTC
CDR3aa: CAWSSSSRGTQYF

abundance: few
d_gene: .
v_gene: TRBV7-2
j_gene: TRBJ1-5
CDR3nt: TGTGCCAGCAGCTTAGACGGTAATCAGCCCCAGCATTTT
CDR3aa: CASSLDGNQPQHF

abundance: .
d_gene: .
v_gene: TRBV9
j_gene: TRBJ1-2
CDR3nt: TGTGCCAGCAGCGTAGTCGTTGAGGAACATGTCTCTGGCTACACCTTC
CDR3aa: CASSVVVEEHVSGYTF

abundance: .
d_gene: .
v_gene: TRBV19
j_gene: TRBJ1-3
CDR3nt: TGTGCCAGTAGTATCGCCGGGGGTTCTGGAAACACCATATATTTT
CDR3aa: CASSIAGGSGNTIYF

abundance: .
d_gene: .
v_gene: TRBV5-1
j_gene: TRBJ2-1
CDR3nt: TGCGCCAGCAGCTTGGGGCAGGGCTCCTACAATGAGCAGTTCTTC
CDR3aa: CASSLGQGSYNEQFF

abundance: .
d_gene: .
v_gene: TRBV9
j_gene: TRBJ2-3
CDR3nt: TGTGCCAGCAGCTCTACGCGGACAGCTAGCACAGATACGCAGTATTTT
CDR3aa: CASSSTRTASTDTQYF

abundance: .
d_gene: TRBD2
v_gene: TRBV9
j_gene: TRBJ2-5
CDR3nt: TGTGCCAGCAGCGTAGGGACTAGCGCAGAGACCCAGTACTTC
CDR3aa: CASSVGTSAETQYF

abundance: .
d_gene: .
v_gene: TRBV6-2/TRBV6-3
j_gene: TRBJ1-4
CDR3nt: TGTGCCAGCAGTTACTCACAGATGCAGATAAATGAAAAACTGTTTTTT
CDR3aa: CASSYSQMQINEKLFF

abundance: .
d_gene: TRBD1
v_gene: TRBV10-1
j_gene: TRBJ2-5
CDR3nt: TGCGCCAGCAGTGAGCCCAGGGGGCAGACCCAGTACTTC
CDR3aa: CASSEPRGQTQYF

abundance: .
d_gene: TRBD1
v_gene: TRBV29-1
j_gene: TRBJ2-2
CDR3nt: TGCAGCGTCGGGACAGGGAACACCGGGGAGCTGTTTTTT
CDR3aa: CSVGTGNTGELFF

abundance: many
d_gene: .
v_gene: TRBV5-8
j_gene: TRBJ1-1
CDR3nt: TGTGCCACCTCTCGGGTCTTGAACACTGAAGCTTTCTTT
CDR3aa: CATSRVLNTEAFF

abundance: .
d_gene: .
v_gene: TRBV15
j_gene: TRBJ1-4
CDR3nt: TGTGCCACCAGCGTGGGGAGCAGGGAGGGTGAAAAACTGTTTTTT
CDR3aa: CATSVGSREGEKLFF

abundance: few
d_gene: TRBD2
v_gene: TRBV6-2/TRBV6-3
j_gene: TRBJ2-3
CDR3nt: TGTGCCAGCAGTTACGAGATAGCGGGGGGTCTCGCGGCAGATACGCAGTATTTT
CDR3aa: CASSYEIAGGLAADTQYF

abundance: .
d_gene: TRBD2
v_gene: TRBV5-1
j_gene: TRBJ2-7
CDR3nt: TGCGCCAGCAGCCCGGGACTAGACTACGAGCAGTACTTC
CDR3aa: CASSPGLDYEQYF